These T cell receptor beta chains were read from a single sample in a study of blood T cell repertoires in COVID-19. The table came from immunoSEQ multiplex PCR; TCRdb's copy has only in-frame clones and leaves some out. Of just over 80,000 clones in the sample, roughly 90% were seen once. Material for sequencing was PBMCs or T cells enriched from blood (not recorded which). The receptors come from a woman aged 50 to 65 with acute COVID-19. CDR3s include the opening cysteine and the closing phenylalanine or tryptophan. The order of the fields is CDR3 length, V gene, CDR3 protein.

CDR3 length: 14
V gene: TRBV11-3
CDR3 protein: CASSPGQDNSPLHF

CDR3 length: 16
V gene: TRBV4-3
CDR3 protein: CASSQDRGAGGHGYTF

CDR3 length: 15
V gene: TRBV2
CDR3 protein: CASSRTDRGNYGYTF

CDR3 length: 17
V gene: TRBV6-2/TRBV6-3
CDR3 protein: CASSYSRGWAGVYEQYF

CDR3 length: 14
V gene: TRBV19
CDR3 protein: CASSPSQVYPEAFF

CDR3 length: 13
V gene: TRBV3-1/TRBV3-2
CDR3 protein: CASSQGGSREQYF

CDR3 length: 15
V gene: TRBV30
CDR3 protein: CACITFRGQNYGYTF

CDR3 length: 16
V gene: TRBV7-9
CDR3 protein: CASSLGGQRIWETQYF

CDR3 length: 13
V gene: TRBV27
CDR3 protein: CASSFSGFEKLFF

CDR3 length: 17
V gene: TRBV18
CDR3 protein: CASSRGTGGDNNSPLHF

CDR3 length: 13
V gene: TRBV6-5
CDR3 protein: CASSYSGQDAAFF

CDR3 length: 13
V gene: TRBV5-6
CDR3 protein: CASSLHRNTEAFF

CDR3 length: 15
V gene: TRBV6-4
CDR3 protein: CASSEFGSVTGELFF

CDR3 length: 11
V gene: TRBV5-4
CDR3 protein: CASSEGGEQYF

CDR3 length: 16
V gene: TRBV4-2
CDR3 protein: CASSQLSGRAFVEQFF

CDR3 length: 14
V gene: TRBV11-3
CDR3 protein: CASSLRLAKDEQYF

CDR3 length: 14
V gene: TRBV2
CDR3 protein: CATGQGNMNTEAFF

CDR3 length: 14
V gene: TRBV3-1/TRBV3-2
CDR3 protein: CASSQGGAGNTIYF

CDR3 length: 14
V gene: TRBV6-1
CDR3 protein: CASSEMQGANEQFF

CDR3 length: 13
V gene: TRBV30
CDR3 protein: CAWTSGSPDTQYF

CDR3 length: 15
V gene: TRBV5-1
CDR3 protein: CASSRRQASGTEAFF

CDR3 length: 15
V gene: TRBV4-3
CDR3 protein: CASSRGVVSTGELFF

CDR3 length: 16
V gene: TRBV10-2
CDR3 protein: CASSKSQGATNEKLFF

CDR3 length: 16
V gene: TRBV5-6
CDR3 protein: CASSFGGLLNTGELFF

CDR3 length: 16
V gene: TRBV25-1
CDR3 protein: CASSDLLTGHQSEAFF

CDR3 length: 20
V gene: TRBV28
CDR3 protein: CASSLMGQGRVVRGDTEAFF

CDR3 length: 16
V gene: TRBV7-2
CDR3 protein: CASSWTSGFSTDTQYF